A single sample is the source of the 19 T cell receptor beta chains below, sequenced in a study of OX40 agonist ivuxolimab in advanced cancers. Data came from immunoSEQ multiplex PCR; TCRdb stores just in-frame clones and leaves some out. The sample has approximately 100,000 clones, roughly 84% seen once. The source was CD4+ or CD8+ T cells sorted from blood, collected in a trial of the OX40 agonist ivuxolimab. The source of these receptors is an adult with an advanced solid tumor such as melanoma, head and neck, liver or kidney cancer.

V gene TRBV10-3 combines with J gene TRBJ1-1; no definite D call. Germline CDR1 ENHRY, CDR2 SYGVKD. The CDR3 totals 13 residues. Trimming shortened V by 2 bases and J by 12 bases, and 16 bases separated the two germline ends. CDR3 nucleotides: TGTGCCATCAGTGAGCAGCAGGCTCGGATAACTTTCTTT. Protein sequence: CAISEQQARITFF.

The rearrangement links TRBV12-5 to TRBJ2-7; TRBD2 matches 10 bases. Trimming at V came to 2 bases and at J to 1 base, leaving 5 bases not matched to a gene. This CDR3 contains 16 residues. Germline V gene lookup returns CDR1 LGHNT and CDR2 FRNRAP. The CDR3 bases are TGTGCTAGTGGTTTGAAACTAGCGGGATCTTCCTACGAGCAGTACTTC. Protein product: CASGLKLAGSSYEQYF. Full variable domain (missing parts from reference TRBV12-5 and TRBJ2-7): DARVTQTPRHKVTEMGQEVTMRCQPILGHNTVFWYRQTMMQGLELLAYFRNRAPLDDSGMPKDRFSAEMPDATLATLKIQPSEPRDSAVYFCASGLKLAGSSYEQYFGPGTRLTVT.

The chain employs TRBV4-2 and TRBJ2-3, with no clear D. Looked up from germline, CDR1 is LGHNA and CDR2 is YNFKEQ. The length of the CDR3 is 14 residues. V dropped 5 bases and J dropped 6 bases, with 15 bases sitting between them. The CDR3 nucleotides read TGTGCCAGCAGCTTAGGCTCGTCCAGGGATACGCAGTATTTT. This sequence encodes CASSLGSSRDTQYF.

The chain couples TRBV14 to TRBJ1-5, with 8 bases lining up with TRBD1. CDR1 SGHDN and CDR2 FVKESK come from the germline V gene. This CDR3 is 18 amino acids long. V gave up 10 bases and J gave up 0 bases; unmatched junction bases: 17. The chain's CDR3 is CATLDAETGDNSNQPQHF. The CDR3 nucleotides read TGTGCCACCCTCGACGCCGAGACAGGGGACAATAGCAATCAGCCCCAGCATTTT.

The rearrangement links TRBV11-2 to TRBJ2-3, with no clear D. The CDR3 totals 16 residues. Trimming left V 2 bases short and J 2 bases short, with 14 bases between. Germline V lookup: CDR1 SGHAT, CDR2 FQNNGV. CDR3 in amino acids: CASSLIGPRNTDTQYF. CDR3 DNA: TGTGCCAGCAGCTTAATTGGCCCCAGAAACACAGATACGCAGTATTTT. Full variable domain (outside the CDR3, taken from reference TRBV11-2 and TRBJ2-3): EAGVAQSPRYKIIEKRQSVAFWCNPISGHATLYWYQQILGQGPKLLIQFQNNGVVDDSQLPKDRFSAERLKGVDSTLKIQPAKLEDSAVYLCASSLIGPRNTDTQYFGPGTRLTVL.

The chain combines TRBV7-6 with TRBJ2-1; 14 bases align to TRBD2. Germline loops: CDR1 SGHVS, CDR2 FNYEAQ. V trimming: 5 bases; J trimming: 6 bases; junction bases outside the gene matches: 9. This CDR3 is built from 17 residues. As DNA, the CDR3 is TGTGCCAGCAGCCGACGGACTAGCGGGAGGAGGGGCAATGAGCAGTTCTTC. Its protein is CASSRRTSGRRGNEQFF.

The rearrangement links TRBV7-9 to TRBJ2-7; tentatively, D is TRBD2 (5 bases). V lost 3 bases and J lost 2, with 11 bases in between. This CDR3 spans 14 amino acids. Germline lookup yields CDR1 SEHNR and CDR2 FQNEAQ (reference sequence). The CDR3 DNA reads as TGTGCCAGCAGCTTGACTACGATAGCCTACGAGCAGTACTTC. Its protein product is CASSLTTIAYEQYF.

The V call is TRBV28, the J call TRBJ2-1, with 13 nucleotides matching TRBD2. Germline-derived CDR1 and CDR2 are MDHEN and SYDVKM. Germline trimming cut 6 bases from V and 10 bases from J; bases unmatched to any gene: 9. The CDR3 contains 15 residues. CDR3 bases: TGTGCCAGCAGCTTACTACTAGCGGGAGGGGACGAGCAGTTCTTC. Translated: CASSLLLAGGDEQFF. The variable domain in full, with the rest retrieved from reference TRBV28 and TRBJ2-1, is DVKVTQSSRYLVKRTGEKVFLECVQDMDHENMFWYRQDPGLGLRLIYFSYDVKMKEKGDIPEGYSVSREKKERFSLILESASTNQTSMYLCASSLLLAGGDEQFFGPGTRLTVL.

On this clone itself: At one boundary the junction diverges from the germline segment, which might be a read error. V is TRBV5-1 and J is TRBJ2-7, with 10 bases identical to TRBD1. CDR1 is SGHRS, CDR2 YFSETQ, per germline. This CDR3 has 16 amino acids. In nucleotides, the CDR3 is TGCGCCAGCAGCTTCGCACTTGGACAGGGGGGCGCTGAGTTGAACTTC. Its protein product is CASSFALGQGGAELNF. Variable domain in full (rest from reference TRBV5-1 and TRBJ2-7): KAGVTQTPRYLIKTRGQQVTLSCSPISGHRSVSWYQQTPGQGLQFLFEYFSETQRNKGNFPGRFSGRQFSNSRSEMNVSTLELGDSALYLCASSFALGQGGAELNFGPGTRLTVT.

The chain links TRBV28 to TRBJ2-6; 9 bases fit TRBD1. This CDR3 spans 16 amino acids. V was pared by 7 bases and J by 1 base, with 5 bases of the junction left unmatched. Germline-derived CDR1 and CDR2 are MDHEN and SYDVKM. CDR3 nucleotides: TGTGCCAGCACTAGGGACAGGGAATCTGGGGCCAACGTCCTGACTTTC. This translates into CASTRDRESGANVLTF. The variable domain in full, with the rest retrieved from reference TRBV28 and TRBJ2-6, is DVKVTQSSRYLVKRTGEKVFLECVQDMDHENMFWYRQDPGLGLRLIYFSYDVKMKEKGDIPEGYSVSREKKERFSLILESASTNQTSMYLCASTRDRESGANVLTFGAGSRLTVL.

The CDR3 reads CASSPGQISGNTIYF. DNA of the CDR3: TGTGCCAGCAGCCCCGGACAGATCTCTGGAAACACCATATATTTT. The chain combines TRBV6-5 with TRBJ1-3, with D possibly TRBD1 on 6 matching bases. CDR1 is MNHEY and CDR2 is SVGAGI in the germline V gene. V lost 6 bases and J 0 bases, leaving 12 bases between the germline ends. This CDR3 contains 15 residues.

The chain carries TRBV4-3 and TRBJ2-5; 14 bases line up with TRBD2. The better agreement between TRBJ2-7 and the DNA end casts doubt on the J call. Germline CDR1 and CDR2: LGHNA and YSLEER. This CDR3 contains 15 residues. The CDR3 region is CASSPGLAGAREQYF. Written as DNA, the CDR3 is TGCGCCAGCAGCCCGGGACTAGCGGGAGCTCGCGAGCAGTACTTC.

The gene calls are TRBV7-2 and TRBJ1-2; TRBD1 is a possible D gene (6 bases). The CDR3 has 13 amino acids. V gave up 6 bases and J gave up 4 bases, with 12 bases separating them. Germline CDR1 reads SGHTA; CDR2 reads FQGNSA. The CDR3: CASRNGQFYGYTF. Here the CDR3 DNA reads TGTGCCAGCAGGAACGGACAGTTCTATGGCTACACCTTC.

The CDR3 nucleotides are TGTGCCAGCAGCTTGAGGAACGCCCTTCTATTCTCTGGGGCCAACGTCCTGACTTTC. Translating it yields CASSLRNALLFSGANVLTF. This chain joins TRBV5-6 and TRBJ2-6; D gene ambiguous. This CDR3 contains 19 residues. The V gene lost 1 base and the J gene lost 0 bases, with 17 bases spanning the gap. The germline CDR1 and CDR2 sequences are SGHDT and YYEEEE.

With respect to this clone: Because the CDR3's place on the DNA is in doubt, the DNA is left out and the CDR3 is given as listed by TCRdb. The chain combines TRBV7-2 with TRBJ1-2. Germline values: CDR1 SGHTA, CDR2 FQGNSA. Ends included, the CDR3 has 14 residues. The chain's CDR3 is CASSSSAGPGGYTF.

This chain connects TRBV28 to TRBJ1-1; D remains unclear. Trimming took off 8 bases at V and 5 bases at J, with 21 bases between the two ends. Germline loops: CDR1 MDHEN, CDR2 SYDVKM. This CDR3 is built from 15 residues. CDR3 in DNA: TGTGCCAGCGTCTGGGGTGGGGAGGGTCGGACTGAAGCTTTCTTT. Translated, it gives CASVWGGEGRTEAFF. The full variable domain, with the rest looked up from reference TRBV28 and TRBJ1-1, is DVKVTQSSRYLVKRTGEKVFLECVQDMDHENMFWYRQDPGLGLRLIYFSYDVKMKEKGDIPEGYSVSREKKERFSLILESASTNQTSMYLCASVWGGEGRTEAFFGQGTRLTVV.

The J gene is TRBJ1-3, the V gene TRBV11-3, with D maybe TRBD1 (5 bases). The CDR3 is 16 residues long. V dropped 5 bases and J dropped 1 base, with 15 bases sitting between them. CDR1 SGHNT and CDR2 YENEEA come from the germline V gene. CDR3 sequence: CASSVDSGGSGNTIYF. In DNA form, the CDR3 reads TGTGCCAGCAGCGTTGACAGCGGAGGGTCTGGAAACACCATATATTTT.

The chain combines TRBV28 with TRBJ2-7; D uncertain. This CDR3 is 11 amino acids long. The V gene's germline CDR1 is MDHEN and CDR2 SYDVKM. V was trimmed by 4 bases and J by 9 bases, leaving 10 bases between them. The CDR3 nucleotides read TGTGCCAGCAGTTACGGGCCCACGCAGTACTTC. Residues: CASSYGPTQYF.

The chain links TRBV4-1 to TRBJ2-7; 10 bases are a match to TRBD2. CDR1 and CDR2 (germline): MGHRA, YSYEKL. Trimming cost V 3 bases and J 5 bases; bases outside gene matches: 7. The CDR3 contains 15 residues. CDR3 in amino acids: CASSQSSGSYHEQYF. DNA for the CDR3: TGCGCCAGCAGCCAGTCTAGCGGGAGTTACCACGAGCAGTACTTC.